Listed here are 5 T cell receptor beta chains from one sample, sequenced in a study of cytomegalovirus exposure and HLA in healthy donors. Profiling relied on immunoSEQ multiplex PCR, and the TCRdb table lists in-frame clones only, not all of them. This sample yields 200,000 to 250,000 clones, of which roughly 88% are seen a single time; more than 12% belongs to the top ten. The sequenced sample consisted of PBMCs. The receptor set was obtained from a woman aged 25 to 45 in good health and CMV-seropositive.

The rearrangement joins TRBV28 to TRBJ2-7, with D possibly matching TRBD1 (5 bases). V lost 7 bases and J 3 bases, leaving 16 bases between the germline ends. Per the germline V gene, CDR1 is MDHEN and CDR2 is SYDVKM. The CDR3 covers 14 residues. CDR3 DNA sequence: TGTGCCAGCACCTTAGGGGTTGGGCGCTACGAGCAGTACTTC. It codes for CASTLGVGRYEQYF.

This rearrangement joins TRBV2 to TRBJ2-7; no clear D gene. The V gene lost 5 bases and the J gene lost 4 bases, with 3 bases spanning the gap. This CDR3 spans 10 amino acids. The germline V gene has CDR1 SNHLY and CDR2 FYNNEI. CDR3 in amino acids: CASSLYEQYF. For the CDR3, the DNA is TGTGCCAGCAGTCTGTACGAGCAGTACTTC.

This clone was counted between two and nine times. V gene TRBV30 combines with J gene TRBJ2-1; 12 bases are shared with TRBD2. CDR1 and CDR2 (germline): GTSNPN, SVGIG (reference sequence). The CDR3 runs 12 residues. J lost 6 bases, V lost 8 bases, and 2 bases had no gene match. The CDR3 is CAGTSGFNEQFF. The CDR3 DNA reads TGTGCCGGGACTAGCGGGTTCAATGAGCAGTTCTTC.

In its sample, this clone was seen a few times. This chain joins TRBV15 and TRBJ1-2, with 8 positions matching TRBD1. The CDR3 length is 13 residues. Germline loops: CDR1 LNHNV, CDR2 YYDKDF (reference sequence). Trimming at V came to 6 bases and at J to 8 bases, leaving 8 bases not matched to a gene. CDR3 DNA: TGTGCCACCAGTAGGACAGGGCTATACGGCTACACCTTC. Translating it yields CATSRTGLYGYTF.

This clone occurred many times. The chain recombines TRBV28 with TRBJ2-1, with 9 bases aligning to TRBD2. The trim removed 2 bases at V and 6 bases at J, leaving 8 bases unmatched. This CDR3 comprises 16 residues. Germline V CDR1 and CDR2: MDHEN, SYDVKM. CDR3 protein: CASSLMLAGEGNEQFF. CDR3 nucleotide sequence: TGTGCCAGCAGTTTAATGTTAGCGGGAGAAGGCAATGAGCAGTTCTTC.